Each of the 15 T cell receptor beta chains below was sequenced from the same sample in a study of technical replicates of blood from several donors. Generated by immunoSEQ multiplex PCR, the TCRdb table keeps only in-frame clones and is missing some. In the table there are tens of thousands of clones, roughly 95% of which are singletons. Input material: PBMCs. Receptors were obtained from a human donor in good health. Some clones in this sample may be carry-over from other donors' samples.

This clone was observed a single time. The chain links TRBV18 to TRBJ1-2, with D uncertain. Per the germline V gene, CDR1 is KGHSH and CDR2 is LQKENI. V shed 2 bases and J shed 4 bases, with 8 bases lying between them. This CDR3 region has 13 residues. DNA of the CDR3: TGTGCCAGCTCACCAGCTAGCTCCTATGGCTACACCTTC. It encodes CASSPASSYGYTF.

The chain employs TRBV4-1 and TRBJ2-7, with 9 nucleotides matching TRBD2. The germline V gene encodes CDR1 MGHRA and CDR2 YSYEKL. V lost 0 bases, J lost 4 bases, and 4 bases stayed unmatched. This CDR3 contains 15 residues. CDR3 DNA: TGCGCCAGCAGCCAAGAACAGCGGGGGGCTTACGAGCAGTACTTC. It yields the protein CASSQEQRGAYEQYF.

The V gene is TRBV5-1, the J gene TRBJ2-7, with 12 positions matching TRBD2. The CDR3 is made up of 13 amino acids. Germline-derived CDR1 and CDR2 are SGHRS and YFSETQ. The J segment lost 7 bases and the V segment lost 3 bases, leaving 2 bases of the junction unmatched. The CDR3 loop is CASSSSGRGEQYF. CDR3 nucleotides: TGCGCCAGCAGCTCTAGCGGGAGGGGTGAGCAGTACTTC.

V and J are TRBV6-1 and TRBJ2-1, with 7 nucleotides matching TRBD1. The CDR3 is 15 residues long. Germline-derived CDR1 and CDR2 are MNHNS and SASEGT. V lost 4 bases and J lost 4; bases outside the gene matches: 7. CDR3 loop: CASSVRQGTYNEQFF. The CDR3 DNA follows: TGTGCCAGCAGTGTCCGACAGGGAACATACAATGAGCAGTTCTTC.

V usage is TRBV5-5 and J usage is TRBJ1-4; TRBD1 aligns across 9 bases. This CDR3 spans 15 amino acids. V shed 4 bases and J 8 bases; nucleotides not matched to a gene: 9. Germline-derived CDR1 and CDR2 are SGHKS and YYEKEE (reference sequence). DNA for the CDR3: TGTGCCAGCAGCAAGACAGGGGGGCCGCAGGAAAAACTGTTTTTT. Its translation: CASSKTGGPQEKLFF.

This clone occurred once. This sequence joins TRBV6-1 and TRBJ1-4; TRBD1 aligns across 7 bases. Germline loops: CDR1 MNHNS, CDR2 SASEGT. This CDR3 contains 14 residues. J was trimmed by 1 base and V by 4 bases; bases with no gene match: 0. The CDR3 coding sequence is TGTGCCAGCAGTGCAGGGGGAACTAATGAAAAACTGTTTTTT. It codes for CASSAGGTNEKLFF.

The V call is TRBV7-6, the J call TRBJ2-3, with 9 bases fitting TRBD1. Trimming removed 5 bases from V and 2 bases from J; junction bases left unmatched: 5. Germline V lookup: CDR1 SGHVS, CDR2 FNYEAQ. This CDR3 is 15 amino acids long. Here the CDR3 DNA reads TGTGCCAGCAGCGCTCGGACAGGGGTCACAGATACGCAGTATTTT. This encodes CASSARTGVTDTQYF. Using reference TRBV7-6 and TRBJ2-3 for the parts outside the CDR3, the full variable domain is GAGVSQSPRYKVTKRGQDVALRCDPISGHVSLYWYRQALGQGPEFLTYFNYEAQQDKSGLPNDRFSAERPEGSISTLTIQRTEQRDSAMYRCASSARTGVTDTQYFGPGTRLTVL.

This chain joins TRBV2 and TRBJ2-7; maybe TRBD2 (6 bases). Germline V lookup: CDR1 SNHLY, CDR2 FYNNEI. This CDR3 spans 13 amino acids. V shed 5 bases and J shed 11 bases, with 19 bases lying between them. The CDR3 nucleotides read TGTGCCAGCAGTTGGGCTCGGGGCGGCGGGAAGTACTTC. Its protein product is CASSWARGGGKYF.

The V call is TRBV28, the J call TRBJ2-7, with D perhaps matching TRBD1 (6 bases). CDR1 MDHEN and CDR2 SYDVKM come from the germline V gene. CDR3 length equals 12 residues. V was clipped by 5 bases and J by 6 bases, with 11 bases between them. CDR3 bases: TGTGCCAGCAGTCAGAACAGGGTCGAGCAGTACTTC. Residues: CASSQNRVEQYF. Full variable domain (missing parts from reference TRBV28 and TRBJ2-7): DVKVTQSSRYLVKRTGEKVFLECVQDMDHENMFWYRQDPGLGLRLIYFSYDVKMKEKGDIPEGYSVSREKKERFSLILESASTNQTSMYLCASSQNRVEQYFGPGTRLTVT.

The CDR3 loop reads CASSVVGTSGRKSYNEQFF. The CDR3 DNA sequence: TGTGCCAGCAGCGTAGTTGGGACTAGCGGGAGAAAATCCTACAATGAGCAGTTCTTC. The chain has TRBV9 and TRBJ2-1, with 14 bases that match TRBD2. Trimming at V came to 0 bases and at J to 1 base, leaving 6 bases not matched to a gene. From germline, CDR1 is SGDLS and CDR2 YYNGEE. The CDR3 sequence is 19 residues long.

The chain has TRBV30 and TRBJ1-2; 7 nucleotides line up with TRBD1. The CDR3 extends over 13 amino acids. The germline gives CDR1 GTSNPN, CDR2 SVGIG (reference sequence). The V segment lost 2 bases and the J segment 7 bases; nucleotides outside the gene matches: 7. CDR3 loop: CAWSTQSGGGYTF. The CDR3 DNA follows: TGTGCCTGGAGTACACAGTCAGGGGGTGGCTACACCTTC.

The V and J genes are TRBV6-5 and TRBJ2-1, with TRBD2 matching over 8 bases. The germline gives CDR1 MNHEY, CDR2 SVGAGI. J gave up 8 bases and V 2 bases, and 8 bases lay outside the gene matches. The CDR3 has 15 residues. The CDR3 bases are TGTGCCAGCAGTTACCAATCAGCGGGGGTGTATGAGCAGTTCTTC. Protein product: CASSYQSAGVYEQFF.

The chain recombines TRBV10-3 with TRBJ1-1; no clear D. The germline gives CDR1 ENHRY, CDR2 SYGVKD. This CDR3 is 13 amino acids long. The V end was cut by 3 bases, the J end by 1 base, with 6 bases between. The CDR3 bases are TGTGCCATCAGTGATACAGCGAACACTGAAGCTTTCTTT. Translation: CAISDTANTEAFF.

The chain employs TRBV9 and TRBJ1-6; no clear D gene. Trimming stripped 4 bases from V and 7 bases from J, with 12 bases between. The CDR3 length is 14 residues. CDR1 is SGDLS and CDR2 is YYNGEE in the germline V gene. CDR3 DNA: TGTGCCAGCAGCTTGGAGGTAGTGAATTCACCCCTCCACTTT. Its translation: CASSLEVVNSPLHF.

The J gene is TRBJ1-2, the V gene TRBV14; no clear D. CDR3 length equals 14 residues. V lost 7 bases to trimming and J lost 8 bases, with 20 bases between them. Germline V gene sequence: CDR1 SGHDN, CDR2 FVKESK. The DNA for the CDR3 is TGTGCCAGCACCCTGCAATGGCTCTCGCTCGGCTACACCTTC. It translates to CASTLQWLSLGYTF. The variable domain in full, completed from reference TRBV14 and TRBJ1-2, reads EAGVTQFPSHSVIEKGQTVTLRCDPISGHDNLYWYRRVMGKEIKFLLHFVKESKQDESGMPNNRFLAERTGGTYSTLKVQPAELEDSGVYFCASTLQWLSLGYTFGSGTRLTVV.